Sequencing of this TCR beta chain was carried out in a study of response to subunit inactivated influenza vaccine. Study results and caveats: Authors suggested each seasonal flu vaccination may recruit only limited numbers of new T cells.

As for this clonotype: Its antigen is unidentified.

TCRdb re-analysed the RT-PCR reads in MiXCR, keeping a single row per CDR3 protein. The table records around 160,000 distinct CDR3 sequences, approximately 11% of them present only once. The trim removed 6 bases at V and 7 bases at J, leaving 5 bases unmatched. The CDR3 totals 12 residues. CDR1 is SNHLY and CDR2 is FYNNEI in the germline V gene. The chain links TRBV2 to TRBJ1-2; the match to TRBD1 covers 7 bases. Sequenced material: non-naive T cells sorted from PBMCs, taken about 40 days after vaccination. The TCR comes from a man between 50 and 59 years old who received an inactivated influenza vaccine. Written as DNA, the CDR3 is TGTGCCAGCAGGCGACAGGGCGTTGGCTACACCTTC. The encoded protein is CASRRQGVGYTF.